These 32 T cell receptor beta chains were all obtained from the same sample, sequenced in a study of shared clonotypes between healthy human individuals. Data came from immunoSEQ multiplex PCR; TCRdb stores just in-frame clones and leaves some out. The sample yields about 730,000 clones, 55% to 75% seen once. The sequenced material came from memory CD4+ T cells sorted from blood. The subset is: CD45RA-negative fraction. The receptor set was obtained from a woman between 25 and 40 years old in good health.

The count of this clone is one. The chain uses TRBV19 and TRBJ2-5, with TRBD1 matching 7 bases. The CDR3 has 15 amino acids. Germline CDR1 reads LNHDA; CDR2 reads SQIVND (reference sequence). The V gene end was trimmed by 8 bases and the J gene end by 1 base; junction bases not matched to a gene: 10. CDR3 protein: CASSKGGTVQETQYF. The CDR3, as DNA: TGTGCCAGTTCAAAGGGTGGGACAGTCCAAGAGACCCAGTACTTC.

The rearrangement uses TRBV5-1 and TRBJ2-1; no clear D. The germline CDR1 and CDR2 sequences are SGHRS and YFSETQ. V lost 0 bases to trimming and J lost 7 bases, with 17 bases between them. The CDR3 consists of 16 residues. The CDR3 sequence is CASSLAVGSGVNEQFF. In DNA, the CDR3 is TGCGCCAGCAGCTTGGCAGTAGGATCGGGTGTAAATGAGCAGTTCTTC.

This rearrangement joins TRBV5-1 to TRBJ2-1, with TRBD1 identical over 7 bases. The CDR3 has 12 amino acids. Germline-derived CDR1 and CDR2 are SGHRS and YFSETQ. Germline trimming cut 1 base from V and 8 bases from J; bases unmatched to any gene: 0. The CDR3 is CASSLTGDEQFF. CDR3 in DNA: TGCGCCAGCAGCTTGACAGGGGATGAGCAGTTCTTC.

V is TRBV5-6 and J is TRBJ2-2, with D maybe TRBD2 (6 bases). The CDR3 is 13 residues long. V was cut by 1 base and J by 5 bases, with 6 bases left in between. Per germline, CDR1 SGHDT and CDR2 YYEEEE. CDR3 DNA: TGTGCCAGCAGCTTGCGGGAGACCGGGGAGCTGTTTTTT. It specifies CASSLRETGELFF.

Notes on this clone: This CDR3 is also generated by other DNA sequences in the sample. DNA of the CDR3: TGCGCCAGCAGCTTGGGCCAGTACAATGAGCAGTTCTTC. This translates into CASSLGQYNEQFF. The J gene is TRBJ2-1, the V gene TRBV5-1; D call uncertain. The germline CDR1 and CDR2 sequences are SGHRS and YFSETQ. The CDR3 is 13 amino acids. V lost 0 bases, J lost 4 bases, and 5 bases lay in between.

CDR3: CASQTGGRANYGYTF. Written as DNA, the CDR3 is TGTGCGAGCCAGACGGGCGGTAGAGCTAACTATGGCTACACCTTC. The gene calls are TRBV28 and TRBJ1-2; no clear D. Germline CDR1 MDHEN, CDR2 SYDVKM. The CDR3 totals 15 residues.

This sequence joins TRBV9 and TRBJ2-2; D call uncertain. CDR3 length: 13 amino acids. Between the trimmed V and J ends, which lost 4 bases and 6 bases, there was a span of 10 bases. Germline V gene data show CDR1 as SGDLS and CDR2 as YYNGEE. This CDR3 reads CASSPGHSGELFF. The CDR3 coding sequence is TGTGCCAGCAGCCCGGGCCACTCCGGGGAGCTGTTTTTT.

In its sample, this clone was seen a few times. The genes are TRBV11-2 and TRBJ2-7; D is perhaps TRBD2 (5 bases). Germline assignment: CDR1 SGHAT and CDR2 FQNNGV. The CDR3 covers 15 residues. The ends were cut back, 5 bases at V and 2 bases at J, with 16 bases in the middle. The CDR3 DNA reads TGTGCCAGCAGCCGAGCCCGGGGAACCGCCTACGAGCAGTACTTC. This gives the protein CASSRARGTAYEQYF. Combining the CDR3 with reference TRBV11-2 and TRBJ2-7 gives the whole variable domain EAGVAQSPRYKIIEKRQSVAFWCNPISGHATLYWYQQILGQGPKLLIQFQNNGVVDDSQLPKDRFSAERLKGVDSTLKIQPAKLEDSAVYLCASSRARGTAYEQYFGPGTRLTVT.

This clone appeared a few times. This sequence joins TRBV11-2 and TRBJ2-7; D is undetermined. Per germline, CDR1 SGHAT and CDR2 FQNNGV. CDR3 size: 12 residues. V lost 0 bases and J lost 9, with 9 bases in between. CDR3 loop: CASSLEETMQYF. The CDR3 region has the DNA TGTGCCAGCAGCTTAGAAGAAACAATGCAGTACTTC.

CDR3 nucleotide sequence: TGCGCCAGCAGCTTTGGACGGGGTGGCACTGAAGCTTTCTTT. This sequence encodes CASSFGRGGTEAFF. The rearrangement links TRBV5-1 to TRBJ1-1, with D unclear. This CDR3 comprises 14 residues. V was shortened by 2 bases and J by 4 bases, with 12 bases between the two germline ends. In germline, CDR1 is SGHRS, CDR2 YFSETQ.

V and J are TRBV29-1 and TRBJ1-1, with D possibly matching TRBD1 (5 bases). From germline, CDR1 is SQVTM and CDR2 ANQGSEA. The CDR3 is 14 amino acids. Trimming took off 7 bases at V and 3 bases at J, with 18 bases between the two ends. CDR3 in amino acids: CSAALGRGDTEAFF. Here the CDR3 DNA reads TGCAGCGCCGCACTGGGACGGGGTGACACTGAAGCTTTCTTT.

The rearrangement links TRBV19 to TRBJ2-3, with D perhaps being TRBD1 or TRBD2 (5 bases each). Germline assignment: CDR1 LNHDA and CDR2 SQIVND (reference sequence). Trimming cost V 6 bases and J 7 bases, with 20 bases left between them. This CDR3 is 15 amino acids long. CDR3 DNA: TGTGCCAGTAGGGGCCAAAGCCAGGGAGCATATACGCAGTATTTT. It specifies CASRGQSQGAYTQYF.

This clone appeared a few times. V usage is TRBV7-2 and J usage is TRBJ1-3, with D hard to call. Germline V gene sequence: CDR1 SGHTA, CDR2 FQGNSA. With 4 bases removed from V and 3 bases from J, the gap between germline ends came to 13 bases. This CDR3 comprises 15 residues. The CDR3 is CASSSDGLGGNTIYF. The CDR3 coding sequence is TGTGCCAGCAGCTCCGACGGGCTCGGTGGAAACACCATATATTTT.

This chain joins TRBV21-1 and TRBJ2-7; the table gives TRBD1 as D, unverified against the DNA. TRBV21-1 is designated a pseudogene. The CDR3 runs 18 residues. The CDR3 loop reads CASSTIVYRGPSSYEQYF. For the CDR3, the DNA is TGTGCCAGCAGCACCATCGTTTACAGGGGCCCTAGCTCCTACGAGCAGTACTTC.

The gene calls are TRBV10-2 and TRBJ2-5; D is possibly TRBD2 (5 bases). Germline V gene sequence: CDR1 WSHSY, CDR2 SAAADI. The CDR3 is 12 residues long. V was cut by 7 bases and J by 1 base, with 7 bases left in between. CDR3 nucleotides: TGCGCCAGCACGGGAATCCAAGAGACCCAGTACTTC. As protein: CASTGIQETQYF.

This clone was observed once. The chain employs TRBV5-1 and TRBJ2-1; TRBD2 aligns across 9 bases. This CDR3 is built from 15 residues. J gave up 2 bases and V 5 bases, and 5 bases lay outside the gene matches. CDR1 SGHRS and CDR2 YFSETQ come from the germline V gene. The CDR3 DNA sequence: TGCGCCAGCAGTAGGGCTAGCGGGGCCTACAATGAGCAGTTCTTC. Translation: CASSRASGAYNEQFF.

This clone has a single count. The sample holds other DNA sequences that translate to the same CDR3. The chain links TRBV11-2 to TRBJ2-3; D might be TRBD2 (5 bases). Germline assignment: CDR1 SGHAT and CDR2 FQNNGV. CDR3 size: 15 residues. V gave up 4 bases and J gave up 0 bases, with 11 bases separating them. The CDR3 DNA follows: TGTGCCAGCAGCTCAGACTACCTTAGCACAGATACGCAGTATTTT. This sequence encodes CASSSDYLSTDTQYF.

On this clone: The sample has other DNA sequences that encode this CDR3 too. This chain connects TRBV28 to TRBJ2-5; D is unresolved. Germline lookup yields CDR1 MDHEN and CDR2 SYDVKM. Trimming stripped 6 bases from V and 8 bases from J, with 10 bases between. This CDR3 has 11 residues. This chain's CDR3 is CASSLVGTQYF. Here the CDR3 DNA reads TGTGCCAGCAGCCTGGTTGGAACCCAGTACTTC.

This sequence joins TRBV27 and TRBJ2-5, with 12 bases fitting TRBD1. The CDR3 length is 17 residues. CDR1 MNHEY and CDR2 SMNVEV come from the germline V gene (reference sequence). V gave up 4 bases and J gave up 3 bases; unmatched junction bases: 9. CDR3 residues: CASSSIGGTGGKETQYF. CDR3 coding DNA: TGTGCCAGCAGTTCAATCGGGGGGACAGGGGGCAAAGAGACCCAGTACTTC.

The rearrangement links TRBV18 to TRBJ2-2; 8 positions match TRBD2. This CDR3 comprises 16 residues. In germline, CDR1 is KGHSH, CDR2 LQKENI. V was clipped by 3 bases and J by 1 base; unmatched bases: 4. The CDR3: CASSPALAGNTGELFF. CDR3 DNA: TGTGCCAGCTCACCGGCGCTAGCGGGGAACACCGGGGAGCTGTTTTTT.

The V call is TRBV5-8, the J call TRBJ1-5, with TRBD1 matching 7 bases. The V gene's germline CDR1 is SGHTS and CDR2 YDEGEE. V shed 1 base, J shed 7 bases, and the junction held 8 bases outside the gene matches. The CDR3 spans 15 residues. The DNA for the CDR3 is TGTGCCAGCAGCTTGATTCCAGGGGGTTTGCAGCCCCAGCATTTT. Residues: CASSLIPGGLQPQHF.

V and J are TRBV30 and TRBJ2-7; D may be TRBD1 (6 bases). This CDR3 is built from 14 residues. Germline lookup yields CDR1 GTSNPN and CDR2 SVGIG (reference sequence). Trimming stripped 3 bases from V and 4 bases from J, with 16 bases between. CDR3: CAWSSQGLGYEQYF. In nucleotides, the CDR3 is TGTGCCTGGAGCTCACAGGGCCTAGGGTACGAGCAGTACTTC.

The rearrangement joins TRBV5-4 to TRBJ2-2; 9 bases agree with TRBD1. The V gene's germline CDR1 is SGHNT and CDR2 YYREEE (reference sequence). With 10 bases clipped from V and 6 bases from J, the junction kept 7 bases outside the gene matches. There are 13 residues in the CDR3. CDR3 amino acids: CAYRTGVSGELFF. The DNA for the CDR3 is TGTGCCTACCGGACAGGGGTTTCCGGGGAGCTGTTTTTT.

This chain uses TRBV30 with TRBJ1-5; D is possibly TRBD1 (6 bases). CDR1 and CDR2 (germline): GTSNPN, SVGIG (reference sequence). Trimming pared 1 base from V and 5 bases from J, leaving 9 bases between. This CDR3 is built from 13 residues. The CDR3 loop reads CAWSGGAYQPQHF. The CDR3 region has the DNA TGTGCCTGGAGTGGGGGGGCCTATCAGCCCCAGCATTTT.

The chain couples TRBV6-5 to TRBJ2-1, with D possibly called TRBD1 or TRBD2 (5 bases each). CDR3 size: 13 residues. Per the germline V gene, CDR1 is MNHEY and CDR2 is SVGAGI. V was pared by 3 bases and J by 8 bases, with 11 bases between. The CDR3 sequence: CASSYNPGHEQFF. For the CDR3, the DNA is TGTGCCAGCAGTTATAACCCGGGGCATGAGCAGTTCTTC.

The rearrangement uses TRBV6-6 and TRBJ2-5; D unclear. V lost 2 bases and J lost 2, with 3 bases in between. CDR1 MNHNY and CDR2 SVGAGI come from the germline V gene (reference sequence). The CDR3 is made up of 12 amino acids. CDR3 loop: CASSYGQETQYF. CDR3 sequence (DNA): TGTGCCAGCAGTTACGGTCAAGAGACCCAGTACTTC.

This clone was detected a few times. The chain couples TRBV4-1 to TRBJ2-3, with D maybe TRBD1 (5 bases). With 1 base removed from V and 6 bases from J, the gap between germline ends came to 8 bases. The germline gives CDR1 MGHRA, CDR2 YSYEKL. The CDR3 contains 13 residues. The CDR3: CASSQVGADTQYF. CDR3 sequence (DNA): TGCGCCAGCAGCCAAGTAGGGGCCGATACGCAGTATTTT.

This chain links TRBV5-4 with TRBJ2-3; 13 nucleotides align to TRBD2. Germline CDR1 is SGHNT and CDR2 is YYREEE (reference sequence). Trimming took 4 bases from V and 3 from J; bases not matched to a gene: 5. CDR3 length: 16 amino acids. The CDR3 coding sequence is TGTGCCAGCAGCCTAAGGACTAGCGGGAGAACAGATACGCAGTATTTT. Encoded protein: CASSLRTSGRTDTQYF.

This clone was counted a few times. This sample includes further DNA sequences coding for the same CDR3. The chain recombines TRBV5-4 with TRBJ2-2; D ambiguous. This CDR3 contains 14 residues. The V gene's germline CDR1 is SGHNT and CDR2 YYREEE (reference sequence). V lost 1 base and J 1 base, leaving 5 bases between the germline ends. CDR3 protein: CASSLRQNTGELFF. The CDR3 coding sequence is TGTGCCAGCAGCTTGAGACAGAACACCGGGGAGCTGTTTTTT.

This clone was detected only a few times. A read error may explain this, as a much larger clone is one base away. The chain has TRBV6-4 and TRBJ2-2; D might be TRBD1 (6 bases). Germline CDR1 is MRHNA and CDR2 is SNTAGT. CDR3 length: 13 residues. The V gene lost 5 bases and the J gene lost 3 bases, with 7 bases spanning the gap. In DNA form, the CDR3 reads TGTGCCAGCAGTAACAGGGACACCGGGGAGCTGTTTTTT. It codes for CASSNRDTGELFF.

In this sample, this clone turned up a few times. The J gene is TRBJ2-1, the V gene TRBV13, with 9 positions matching TRBD1. Losses at the gene ends were 5 bases for V and 4 bases for J; bases not matched to a gene: 6. CDR1 and CDR2 from the germline V gene are PRHDT and FYEKMQ (reference sequence). There are 15 residues in the CDR3. CDR3 sequence reads: CASSIRTGEYNEQFF. In DNA, the CDR3 is TGTGCCAGCAGCATACGGACAGGGGAGTACAATGAGCAGTTCTTC. Variable domain in full (rest from reference TRBV13 and TRBJ2-1): AAGVIQSPRHLIKEKRETATLKCYPIPRHDTVYWYQQGPGQDPQFLISFYEKMQSDKGSIPDRFSAQQFSDYHSELNMSSLELGDSALYFCASSIRTGEYNEQFFGPGTRLTVL.

J is TRBJ1-4 and V is TRBV18, with D possibly being TRBD1 (6 bases). V shed 5 bases and J shed 9 bases, with 13 bases lying between them. This CDR3 has 13 amino acids. In germline, CDR1 is KGHSH, CDR2 LQKENI. In DNA form, the CDR3 reads TGTGCCAGCTCAGCGGACAGCAACCAAAAACTGTTTTTT. This codes for CASSADSNQKLFF.